The rows below give T cell receptor beta chains drawn from one sample of a study of cytomegalovirus exposure and HLA in healthy donors. Repertoires were generated with immunoSEQ multiplex PCR, while TCRdb's copy carries only in-frame clones and drops some. Found here are 80,000 to 100,000 clones, roughly 90% of them singletons; the top ten hold around 6.3%. Sequences were obtained from PBMCs. Receptors were obtained from a man between 18 and 35 years old in good health and CMV-seropositive. Both conserved end residues are part of each CDR3. D genes are given only for firm matches. Some rows mark clone size as missing; the rest say once, few, many or name a class of expanded clone.

clone size	V gene	J gene	D gene	CDR3 protein	CDR3 DNA
.	TRBV27	TRBJ2-1	TRBD1	CASSLNRDRAVNEQFF	TGTGCCAGCAGTCTTAACCGGGACAGGGCTGTCAATGAGCAGTTCTTC
.	TRBV7-6	TRBJ2-1	.	CASSALTGSSYNEQFF	TGTGCCAGCAGCGCCTTGACTGGCAGCTCCTACAATGAGCAGTTCTTC
.	TRBV5-1	TRBJ1-5	TRBD1	CASSTGTGSNQPQHF	TGCGCCAGCAGCACCGGGACAGGGAGCAATCAGCCCCAGCATTTT
.	TRBV7-9	TRBJ1-2	.	CASSLNKDIFGYTF	TGTGCCAGCAGCTTAAATAAGGACATTTTCGGCTACACCTTC
.	TRBV7-6	TRBJ2-7	TRBD2	CASSLEGTSSYEQYF	TGTGCCAGCAGCCTAGAAGGGACTAGCAGCTACGAGCAGTACTTC
.	TRBV9	TRBJ2-1	TRBD2	CASSVGTSGGNEQFF	TGTGCCAGCAGCGTTGGGACTAGCGGGGGCAATGAGCAGTTCTTC
.	TRBV5-6	TRBJ1-2	TRBD1	CASSWDRVYDYTF	TGTGCCAGCAGCTGGGACAGGGTTTACGACTACACCTTC
.	TRBV5-8	TRBJ1-4	.	CASSLDRQRLTTNEKLFF	TGTGCCAGCAGCCTGGATCGTCAGAGACTAACAACTAATGAAAAACTGTTTTTT
.	TRBV7-9	TRBJ2-7	TRBD1	CASSSRTGGGEQYF	TGTGCCAGCAGCTCACGGACAGGGGGCGGCGAGCAGTACTTC
.	TRBV5-1	TRBJ1-1	.	CASSLGQANTEAFF	TGCGCCAGCAGCTTGGGACAGGCCAACACTGAAGCTTTCTTT
.	TRBV29-1	TRBJ2-1	TRBD2	CSVKPTTLAGGVRSEQFF	TGCAGCGTTAAACCAACGACCCTAGCGGGAGGGGTAAGGAGTGAGCAGTTCTTC
once	TRBV5-6	TRBJ2-2	TRBD1	CASSLKKGASNTGELFF	TGTGCCAGCAGCTTGAAGAAGGGGGCCTCGAACACCGGGGAGCTGTTTTTT
.	TRBV6-1	TRBJ1-5	TRBD1	CASSDRDSDYSNQPQHF	TGTGCCAGCAGTGACCGGGACAGTGATTATAGCAATCAGCCCCAGCATTTT
once	TRBV7-9	TRBJ2-5	TRBD2	CASSLPGLAGAETQYF	TGTGCCAGCAGCTTACCGGGACTAGCGGGGGCCGAGACCCAGTACTTC
.	TRBV4-1	TRBJ1-1	.	CASSQELSWPVQDTEAFF	TGCGCCAGCAGCCAAGAACTGTCCTGGCCGGTGCAGGACACTGAAGCTTTCTTT
.	TRBV4-3	TRBJ1-4	.	CASSQIIATNEKLFF	TGCGCCAGCAGCCAAATCATTGCAACTAATGAAAAACTGTTTTTT